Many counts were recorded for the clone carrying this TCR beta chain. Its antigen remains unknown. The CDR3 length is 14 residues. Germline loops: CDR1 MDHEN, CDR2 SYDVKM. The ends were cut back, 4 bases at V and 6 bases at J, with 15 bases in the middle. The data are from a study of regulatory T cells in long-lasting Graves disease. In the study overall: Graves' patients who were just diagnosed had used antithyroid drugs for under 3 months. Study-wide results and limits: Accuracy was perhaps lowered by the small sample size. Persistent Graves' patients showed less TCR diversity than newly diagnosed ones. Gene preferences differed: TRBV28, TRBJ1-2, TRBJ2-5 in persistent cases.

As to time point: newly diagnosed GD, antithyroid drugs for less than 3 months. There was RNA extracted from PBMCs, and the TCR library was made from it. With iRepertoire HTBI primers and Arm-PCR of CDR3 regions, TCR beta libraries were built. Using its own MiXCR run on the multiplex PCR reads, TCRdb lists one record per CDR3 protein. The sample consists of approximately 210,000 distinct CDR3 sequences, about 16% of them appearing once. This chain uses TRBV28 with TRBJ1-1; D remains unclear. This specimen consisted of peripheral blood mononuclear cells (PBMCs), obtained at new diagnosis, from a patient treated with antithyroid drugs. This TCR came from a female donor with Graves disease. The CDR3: CASSYTGRIAEAFF. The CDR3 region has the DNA TGTGCCAGCAGTTACACGGGGAGGATCGCTGAAGCTTTCTTT.